The 16 T cell receptor beta chains given below trace back to one sample, sequenced in a study of blood T cell repertoires in COVID-19. Profiled with immunoSEQ multiplex PCR; TCRdb holds only in-frame clones, not every one. The sample records fewer than 15,000 clones, approximately 90% being singletons. The material sequenced was peripheral blood. These TCRs come from a human donor in a cohort sampled during active COVID-19.

The rearrangement uses TRBV6-5 and TRBJ2-7; a possible D gene is TRBD1 (6 bases). The germline gives CDR1 MNHEY, CDR2 SVGAGI. CDR3 length: 13 amino acids. Trimming pared 5 bases from V and 6 bases from J, leaving 14 bases between. The CDR3 nucleotides are TGTGCCAGCAGTAAACTCCAGGGGTCCGAGCAGTACTTC. Its protein is CASSKLQGSEQYF.

The rearrangement links TRBV5-1 to TRBJ1-4; D may be TRBD1 (6 bases). CDR1 and CDR2 from the germline V gene are SGHRS and YFSETQ. V was clipped by 0 bases and J by 6 bases, with 12 bases between them. This CDR3 is 15 amino acids long. The CDR3 reads CASSLEGGRYEKLFF. In DNA, the CDR3 is TGCGCCAGCAGCTTGGAAGGGGGTCGGTATGAAAAACTGTTTTTT.

The chain is built from TRBV28 and TRBJ1-1; a possible D gene is TRBD1 (6 bases). The CDR3 spans 14 residues. Trimming shortened V by 4 bases and J by 0 bases, and 9 bases separated the two germline ends. The germline CDR1 and CDR2 sequences are MDHEN and SYDVKM. The CDR3 region is CASSSGTMNTEAFF. The CDR3, as DNA: TGTGCCAGCAGTTCCGGGACAATGAACACTGAAGCTTTCTTT.

The chain couples TRBV5-1 to TRBJ2-7; possibly TRBD1 for D (5 bases). Germline loops: CDR1 SGHRS, CDR2 YFSETQ. Between the trimmed V and J ends, which lost 4 bases and 4 bases, there was a span of 18 bases. CDR3 size: 15 residues. The chain's CDR3 is CASSPDPGRNYEQYF. The CDR3 DNA is TGCGCCAGCAGCCCGGATCCAGGGCGGAATTACGAGCAGTACTTC. Variable domain in full (rest from reference TRBV5-1 and TRBJ2-7): KAGVTQTPRYLIKTRGQQVTLSCSPISGHRSVSWYQQTPGQGLQFLFEYFSETQRNKGNFPGRFSGRQFSNSRSEMNVSTLELGDSALYLCASSPDPGRNYEQYFGPGTRLTVT.

Worth noting for this clone: Sequence at one end of the junction differs from germline and may be a read error. The chain uses TRBV9 and TRBJ2-1; 10 bases line up with TRBD2. The CDR3 extends over 11 amino acids. Germline V gives CDR1 SGDLS, CDR2 YYNGEE. The CDR3 DNA reads as TGTGCCAGCAGCTCCGAAAGCGGGAGGGTCTTC. This encodes CASSSESGRVF.

The J gene is TRBJ2-1, the V gene TRBV5-4; TRBD2 matches at 11 bases. The CDR3 totals 14 residues. After removal of 5 bases from V and 4 bases from J, the junction contained 2 bases not matched to a gene. Germline assignment: CDR1 SGHNT and CDR2 YYREEE (reference sequence). The CDR3 region has the DNA TGTGCCAGCAGGCGGACTAGCGGGTACAATGAGCAGTTCTTC. Its translation is CASRRTSGYNEQFF.

This rearrangement joins TRBV6-5 to TRBJ1-4, with 7 bases that match TRBD1. The CDR3 totals 15 residues. From germline, CDR1 is MNHEY and CDR2 SVGAGI. Trimming cost V 3 bases and J 2 bases; bases outside gene matches: 3. The CDR3 sequence is CASSYYRGTNEKLFF. CDR3 sequence (DNA): TGTGCCAGCAGTTATTACAGGGGTACTAATGAAAAACTGTTTTTT.

The CDR3 bases are TGTGCCAGCAGCCTAGGAAACGGTGGGGGACAGAGTAATGAAAAACTGTTTTTT. This gives the protein CASSLGNGGGQSNEKLFF. This chain connects TRBV9 to TRBJ1-4; 7 bases match TRBD1. The germline gives CDR1 SGDLS, CDR2 YYNGEE. V shed 4 bases and J 4 bases; nucleotides not matched to a gene: 16. There are 18 residues in the CDR3.

The CDR3 spells CASSSGGTGVSETQYF. The CDR3 DNA reads TGCGCCAGCAGCTCAGGAGGCACAGGGGTGTCGGAGACCCAGTACTTC. The J gene is TRBJ2-5, the V gene TRBV5-1, with TRBD1 matching over 7 bases. The CDR3 extends over 16 amino acids. In germline, CDR1 is SGHRS, CDR2 YFSETQ. After removal of 3 bases from V and 5 bases from J, the junction contained 13 bases not matched to a gene.

The DNA of the CDR3 is TGTGCCAGCAGCCAAGAGGGGTCAGGGCCAGATACGCAGTATTTT. This codes for CASSQEGSGPDTQYF. This chain connects TRBV4-2 to TRBJ2-3; D is possibly TRBD1 (5 bases). CDR3 length: 15 amino acids. V shed 0 bases and J shed 4 bases, with 11 bases lying between them. Per the germline V gene, CDR1 is LGHNA and CDR2 is YNFKEQ.

The chain has TRBV3-1 (or the pseudogene TRBV3-2) and TRBJ2-6, with D tentatively TRBD2 (6 bases). The V gene lost 0 bases and the J gene lost 4 bases, with 28 bases spanning the gap. Germline V gives CDR1 LGHDT, CDR2 YNNKEL (reference sequence). CDR3 length: 22 amino acids. CDR3 nucleotides: TGTGCCAGCAGCCAAGATGCGGGCCACAGTTGGAGGGTATTAGGAGGGGCCAACGTCCTGACTTTC. Protein sequence: CASSQDAGHSWRVLGGANVLTF.

The V and J genes are TRBV7-2 and TRBJ1-2; possibly TRBD1 for D (5 bases). This CDR3 comprises 18 residues. Between the trimmed V and J ends, which lost 5 bases and 4 bases, there was a span of 26 bases. In germline, CDR1 is SGHTA, CDR2 FQGNSA. CDR3 in amino acids: CASSAVPRSRVDGYGYTF. The CDR3 region has the DNA TGTGCCAGCAGCGCCGTCCCTCGTAGCAGGGTTGACGGCTATGGCTACACCTTC.

V usage is TRBV5-1 and J usage is TRBJ2-7, with 8 nucleotides matching TRBD2. The germline gives CDR1 SGHRS, CDR2 YFSETQ. Germline trimming cut 3 bases from V and 4 bases from J; bases unmatched to any gene: 9. The CDR3 runs 15 residues. The CDR3 region has the DNA TGCGCCAGCAGCTCCATCGCGGGAGGAGTTTACGAGCAGTACTTC. Translating it yields CASSSIAGGVYEQYF.

The chain employs TRBV5-1 and TRBJ2-3; 16 bases are shared with TRBD2. The CDR3 sequence is 18 residues long. CDR1 is SGHRS, CDR2 YFSETQ, per germline. V shed 4 bases, J shed 5 bases, and the junction held 10 bases outside the gene matches. The CDR3 here is CASSQGTSGRAGIDTQYF. DNA of the CDR3: TGCGCCAGCAGCCAGGGGACTAGCGGGAGGGCCGGTATAGATACGCAGTATTTT. The entire variable domain, with the rest obtained from reference TRBV5-1 and TRBJ2-3, is as follows: KAGVTQTPRYLIKTRGQQVTLSCSPISGHRSVSWYQQTPGQGLQFLFEYFSETQRNKGNFPGRFSGRQFSNSRSEMNVSTLELGDSALYLCASSQGTSGRAGIDTQYFGPGTRLTVL.

This chain uses TRBV6-5 with TRBJ2-1; TRBD2 matches 7 bases. The V gene end was trimmed by 2 bases and the J gene end by 9 bases; junction bases not matched to a gene: 10. Germline loops: CDR1 MNHEY, CDR2 SVGAGI. This CDR3 contains 15 residues. As DNA, the CDR3 is TGTGCCAGCAGTTACAACGGGGGGACTCCGAGTGAGCAGTTCTTC. Its translation is CASSYNGGTPSEQFF.

This clone was observed a single time. CDR3 loop: CSASARGNQPQHF. The DNA for the CDR3 is TGCAGTGCTAGTGCCCGGGGCAATCAGCCCCAGCATTTT. The chain joins TRBV20-1 to TRBJ1-5; D is uncertain. The CDR3 consists of 13 residues. Germline-derived CDR1 and CDR2 are DFQATT and SNEGSKA (reference sequence). The V gene lost 3 bases and the J gene lost 2 bases, with 8 bases spanning the gap.